This T cell receptor beta chain was documented in a study of blood T cell repertoires in COVID-19. Whole-study context: The United States, Italy and Spain were the sources of the acute and convalescent COVID-19 samples. PBMCs, B-cell-depleted T cells, or T cells were the source of the cDNA or gDNA that made up the material.

Authors' data handling: Estimates of nucleated cell counts were drawn from the amplification of reference gene primers. Assay: immunoSEQ multiplex PCR; the TCRdb copy retains only in-frame clones and omits some. V, J and clone size are taken as reported in that table, and D and trimming were inferred from the DNA itself. The sample consists of 100,000 to 150,000 clones, about four fifths of them appearing once. Followed longitudinally, the Seattle patients had been enrolled during active infection. This TCR derives from a man younger than 45 with COVID-19, enrolled during active disease. The specimen was peripheral blood.

CDR3 coding DNA: TGTGCCTGGAGTCCCAGGGGTAACACTGAAGCTTTCTTT. Its protein is CAWSPRGNTEAFF. The J gene is TRBJ1-1, the V gene TRBV30, with a tentative D call TRBD1 (6 bases). Germline lookup yields CDR1 GTSNPN and CDR2 SVGIG (reference sequence). The CDR3 covers 13 residues. V was clipped by 2 bases and J by 2 bases, with 9 bases between them.